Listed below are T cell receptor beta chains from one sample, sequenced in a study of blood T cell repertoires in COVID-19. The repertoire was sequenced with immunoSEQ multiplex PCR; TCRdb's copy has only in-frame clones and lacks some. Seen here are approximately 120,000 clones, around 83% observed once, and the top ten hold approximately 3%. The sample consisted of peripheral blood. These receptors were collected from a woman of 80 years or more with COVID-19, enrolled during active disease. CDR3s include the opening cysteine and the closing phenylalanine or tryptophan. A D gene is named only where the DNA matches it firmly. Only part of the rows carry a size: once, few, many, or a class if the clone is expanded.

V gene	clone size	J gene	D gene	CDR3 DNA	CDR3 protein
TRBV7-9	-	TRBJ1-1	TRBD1	TGTGCCAGCAGCTTAGTAGGGGGCAGGGCTTTCTTT	CASSLVGGRAFF
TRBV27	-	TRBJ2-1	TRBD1	TGTGCCAGCAGTCTCGGACAGGTGGTCAATGAGCAGTTCTTC	CASSLGQVVNEQFF
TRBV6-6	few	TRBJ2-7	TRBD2	TGTGCCACTAAGAGCGGGGGAGGATCCTACGAGCAGTACTTC	CATKSGGGSYEQYF
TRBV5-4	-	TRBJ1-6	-	TGTGCCAGCAGCTTGGACCTGAGCTCCTATAATTCACCCCTCCACTTT	CASSLDLSSYNSPLHF
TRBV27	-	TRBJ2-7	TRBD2	TGTGCCAGCATGACTAGCGGGGGATCCTACGAGCAGTACTTC	CASMTSGGSYEQYF
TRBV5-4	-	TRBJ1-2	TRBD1	TGTGCCAGCAGCTTGGAGACAGGGTCATATGGCTACACCTTC	CASSLETGSYGYTF
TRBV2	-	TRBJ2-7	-	TGTGCCAGCACGGGTGTCAGAGAGCAGTACTTC	CASTGVREQYF
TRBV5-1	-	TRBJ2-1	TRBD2	TGCGCCAGCAGCTTGGGGACTAGCGGGAGGGTAGAGGGGCAGTTCTTC	CASSLGTSGRVEGQFF
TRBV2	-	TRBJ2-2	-	TGTGCCAGCGACGGAAAGGAGGAGCCCGGGGAGCTGTTTTTT	CASDGKEEPGELFF
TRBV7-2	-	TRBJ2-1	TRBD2	TGTGCCAGCAGCTTAGCTGCGGGAGACTACAATGAGCAGTTCTTC	CASSLAAGDYNEQFF
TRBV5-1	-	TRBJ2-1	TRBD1	TGCGCCAGCAGCGGGGGGATGGACAGGGGATACAATGAGCAGTTCTTC	CASSGGMDRGYNEQFF
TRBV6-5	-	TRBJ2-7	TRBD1	TGTGCCAGCAGTTCTCCGGGACAGGGGACCTACGAGCAGTACTTC	CASSSPGQGTYEQYF
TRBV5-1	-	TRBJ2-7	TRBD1	TGCGCCAGCAGCGACAGGGGGCGCATTGACGAGCAGTACTTC	CASSDRGRIDEQYF
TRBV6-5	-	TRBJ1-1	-	TGTGCCAGCACCCCAGGGATGAACACTGAAGCTTTCTTT	CASTPGMNTEAFF
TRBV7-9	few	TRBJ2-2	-	TGTGCCAGAGTAGGGAGCGCCAACACCGGGGAGCTGTTTTTT	CARVGSANTGELFF
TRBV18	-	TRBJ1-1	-	TGTGCCAGCAAGATCGGGAGCACTGAAGCTTTCTTT	CASKIGSTEAFF
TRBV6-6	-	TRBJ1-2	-	TGTGCCAGCAGTTACCCCGGACAGAACTATGGCTACACCTTC	CASSYPGQNYGYTF
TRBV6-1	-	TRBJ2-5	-	TGTGCCAGCAGTGAACCGCTGACAGGAGAGACCCAGTACTTC	CASSEPLTGETQYF
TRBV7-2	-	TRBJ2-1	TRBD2	TGTGCCAGCAGCCTAGCCGGGACTAGCGGGAAGGGTGAGCAGTTCTTC	CASSLAGTSGKGEQFF
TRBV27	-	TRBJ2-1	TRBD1	TGTGCCAGCAGTACTATAACGGGACAGGGGGGCGATGAGCAGTTCTTC	CASSTITGQGGDEQFF
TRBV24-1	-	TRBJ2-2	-	TGTGCCACCAGTGAAACAGGGTTCGGGGAGCTGTTTTTT	CATSETGFGELFF
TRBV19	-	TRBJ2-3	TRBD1	TGTGCCAGTAAAACAGGCAGGGGGCTGGATACGCAGTATTTT	CASKTGRGLDTQYF
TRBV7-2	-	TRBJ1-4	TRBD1	TGTGCCAGCAGCTGGACAGGGGTTAATGAAAAACTGTTTTTT	CASSWTGVNEKLFF
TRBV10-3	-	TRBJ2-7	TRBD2	TGTGCCATCAGTGAGGCTAGCGGGAGCTCAGGGTACGAGCAGTACTTC	CAISEASGSSGYEQYF
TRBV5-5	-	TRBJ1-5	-	TGTGCCTCAATCAACAGGTATCAGCCCCAGCATTTT	CASINRYQPQHF
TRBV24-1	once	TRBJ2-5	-	TGTGCCACCAGTGATTCGGTCTTAGAGACCCAGTACTTC	CATSDSVLETQYF
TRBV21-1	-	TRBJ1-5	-	TGTGCCAGCCAGGGGAGAAGGGACGATAGCAATCAGCCCCAGCATTTT	CASQGRRDDSNQPQHF
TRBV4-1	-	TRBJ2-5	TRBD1	TGCGCCAGCAGGGCACAGGGGGCAGAGGGGGAGACCCAGTACTTC	CASRAQGAEGETQYF
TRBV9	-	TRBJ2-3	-	TGTGCCAGCAGCTCGCTAGCGTCTAGCACAGATACGCAGTATTTT	CASSSLASSTDTQYF
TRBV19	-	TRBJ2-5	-	TGTGCCAGTGCCATAGACAGGTCTCGAGAGACCCAGTACTTC	CASAIDRSRETQYF
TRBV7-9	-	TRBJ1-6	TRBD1	TGTGCCACCAACCCCTCGGGGACAGTGAATTCACCCCTCCACTTT	CATNPSGTVNSPLHF
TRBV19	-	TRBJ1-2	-	TGTGCCAGTGTGGCAGGGGCTAACTATGGCTACACCTTC	CASVAGANYGYTF
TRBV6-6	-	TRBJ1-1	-	TGTGCCAGCAGTTACTCGGAGGGGAACACTGAAGCTTTCTTT	CASSYSEGNTEAFF
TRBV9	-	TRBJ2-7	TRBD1	TGTGCCAGCAGTCCGGGACAGACTGCCTACGAGCAGTACTTC	CASSPGQTAYEQYF
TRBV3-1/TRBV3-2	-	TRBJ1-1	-	TGTGCCAGCAGGCGGGAGGGACGAGGCACTGAAGCTTTCTTT	CASRREGRGTEAFF
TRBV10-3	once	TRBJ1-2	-	TGTGCCATCAGTGAACGGGATGGCTACACCTTC	CAISERDGYTF
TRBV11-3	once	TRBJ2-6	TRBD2	TGTGCCAGCAGCTTAGGGACTAGCTCTGGGGCCAACGTCCTGACTTTC	CASSLGTSSGANVLTF
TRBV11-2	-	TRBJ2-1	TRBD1	TGTGCCAGCAGCTTAGTGAGACAGGGGGCTGGAGAGCAGTTCTTC	CASSLVRQGAGEQFF
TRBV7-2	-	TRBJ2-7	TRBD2	TGTGCCAGCAGTCGGGCGGGGGAGAGCTCCTACGAGCAGTACTTC	CASSRAGESSYEQYF
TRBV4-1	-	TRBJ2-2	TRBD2	TGCGCCAGCAGCCTCAGTCCTAGCGGGAGTGTCACCGGGGAGCTGTTTTTT	CASSLSPSGSVTGELFF
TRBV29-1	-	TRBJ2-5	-	TGCAGCGTTGTCGGGGAAGAGACCCAGTACTTC	CSVVGEETQYF
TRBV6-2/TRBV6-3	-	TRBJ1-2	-	TGTGCCAGCAGTTCCACGGACAGCCATGGCTACACCTTC	CASSSTDSHGYTF
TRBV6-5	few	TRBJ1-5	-	TGTGCCAGCAGACAGGAGGGGAGCAATCAGCCCCAGCATTTT	CASRQEGSNQPQHF
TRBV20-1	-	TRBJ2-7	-	TGCAGTGCTAGAAGTGGCCACGAGCAGTACTTC	CSARSGHEQYF
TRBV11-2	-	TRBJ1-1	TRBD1	TGTGCCAGCAGCTTAGGGACGACAGGGGGTGAAGCTTTCTTT	CASSLGTTGGEAFF
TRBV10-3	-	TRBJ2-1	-	TGTGCCATCAGTGAGTCGCGGGCTTCCTACAATGAGCAGTTCTTC	CAISESRASYNEQFF
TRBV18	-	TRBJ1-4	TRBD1	TGTGCCAGCTCACAAGGGACAGGGGAGAATGAAAAACTGTTTTTT	CASSQGTGENEKLFF